The rows below give T cell receptor beta chains drawn from one sample of a study of type 1 and type 2 diabetes patients. TCRdb called the multiplex PCR reads again in MiXCR, with one record for every CDR3 protein. The sample has about 290,000 distinct CDR3 sequences; more than 40% are singletons. The material sequenced was peripheral blood mononuclear cells (PBMCs). Receptor source: a man aged 18 to 30 with type 2 diabetes. CDR3s leave out the opening cysteine and the closing phenylalanine or tryptophan. The order of the fields is J gene, V gene, CDR3 protein.

J: TRBJ1-1; V: TRBV19; CDR3: ASSIGVSTEAF
J: TRBJ2-5; V: TRBV7-6; CDR3: ASSLAGGLAGIQVEETQY
J: TRBJ2-7; V: TRBV30; CDR3: AWSVSTTGSEQY
J: TRBJ2-7; V: TRBV2; CDR3: ASSEGSYEQY
J: TRBJ2-2; V: TRBV20-1; CDR3: SATAGLVAGELF
J: TRBJ2-2; V: TRBV19; CDR3: ASSIPRLAGELF
J: TRBJ2-5; V: TRBV15; CDR3: ATSRDHGTQETQY
J: TRBJ1-1; V: TRBV12-5; CDR3: ARDVMNTEAF
J: TRBJ2-1; V: TRBV10-3; CDR3: AISDISGKHEQF
J: TRBJ2-2; V: TRBV7-7; CDR3: AIPGGAAGELF
J: TRBJ2-7; V: TRBV5-5; CDR3: ASSVGVEQY
J: TRBJ1-2; V: TRBV15; CDR3: ATTRGFPNPLSGGYT
J: TRBJ2-7; V: TRBV28; CDR3: ASSYLAGRSYEQY
J: TRBJ2-7; V: TRBV20-1; CDR3: SATLAGSYEQY
J: TRBJ2-7; V: TRBV6-6; CDR3: ASSYSQGAKAEQY
J: TRBJ2-7; V: TRBV5-1; CDR3: ASSLAADVYEQY
J: TRBJ2-5; V: TRBV18; CDR3: ASSPRELQETQY
J: TRBJ1-1; V: TRBV19; CDR3: ASTRQGKPNTEAF
J: TRBJ1-4; V: TRBV15; CDR3: ATSGREGGGEKLF
J: TRBJ1-2; V: TRBV14; CDR3: ASSHSTGAYGYT
J: TRBJ2-7; V: TRBV28; CDR3: ASCQEDEQY
J: TRBJ1-6; V: TRBV6-1; CDR3: ASSSQGADYNSPLH
J: TRBJ1-2; V: TRBV5-1; CDR3: ASSLGTSSYGYT
J: TRBJ1-3; V: TRBV4-3; CDR3: ASSQDRNSGNTIY
J: TRBJ2-5; V: TRBV2; CDR3: ASSGDYLETQY
J: TRBJ2-7; V: TRBV7-8; CDR3: ASSLDPGAYEQY
J: TRBJ2-7; V: TRBV28; CDR3: ASRRSSGKYEQY
J: TRBJ2-5; V: TRBV27; CDR3: ASSHPGTGEETQY
J: TRBJ1-4; V: TRBV19; CDR3: ASSTKGRANEKLF
J: TRBJ1-1; V: TRBV19; CDR3: ASRVTKDTEAF
J: TRBJ2-1; V: TRBV10-3; CDR3: AISDSSGGNEQF
J: TRBJ2-5; V: TRBV11-1; CDR3: ASSPQFGEETQY
J: TRBJ1-5; V: TRBV6-5; CDR3: ASSEAELGQPQH
J: TRBJ1-1; V: TRBV7-9; CDR3: ASSQGQSTEAF
J: TRBJ2-1; V: TRBV27; CDR3: ASSLLGVDEQF
J: TRBJ2-7; V: TRBV15; CDR3: ATSPIRDRGTPEQY
J: TRBJ2-5; V: TRBV27; CDR3: ASSFAGRGLGTQY
J: TRBJ2-5; V: TRBV19; CDR3: ASKPRGQETQY
J: TRBJ1-1; V: TRBV27; CDR3: ASTLGDRTEAF
J: TRBJ2-3; V: TRBV7-2; CDR3: ASSNFGDTQY
J: TRBJ2-7; V: TRBV11-2; CDR3: ASSPETGWSVVAGSEQY
J: TRBJ2-7; V: TRBV12-3/TRBV12-4; CDR3: ASSFFGDRAYEQY
J: TRBJ1-2; V: TRBV5-1; CDR3: ASNLQLNRGQRNYGYT
J: TRBJ2-5; V: TRBV19; CDR3: ASSIDRTALETQY
J: TRBJ2-1; V: TRBV29-1; CDR3: SVETGNEQF
J: TRBJ1-1; V: TRBV7-8; CDR3: ASSLGTGRVNTEAF
J: TRBJ2-3; V: TRBV7-3; CDR3: ASSSRLATSTDTQY
J: TRBJ2-1; V: TRBV6-5; CDR3: ASSYTPSPNEQF
J: TRBJ2-2; V: TRBV6-5; CDR3: ASSGLRKAGELF
J: TRBJ1-1; V: TRBV6-5; CDR3: ASSLTETNTEAF
J: TRBJ2-1; V: TRBV27; CDR3: ASSPHGDSSYNEQF
J: TRBJ2-5; V: TRBV25-1; CDR3: ASRRQGKETQY
J: TRBJ2-3; V: TRBV19; CDR3: ASTGAGMDTQY
J: TRBJ1-1; V: TRBV5-1; CDR3: ASSSQGTPGTEAF
J: TRBJ1-2; V: TRBV5-1; CDR3: ASSLSQSNYGYT
J: TRBJ1-1; V: TRBV20-1; CDR3: SARALDRGEAF
J: TRBJ2-1; V: TRBV7-6; CDR3: ASSATLAGYNEQF
J: TRBJ2-7; V: TRBV6-6; CDR3: ASLGRTDYPYEQY
J: TRBJ1-5; V: TRBV7-8; CDR3: ASSAGGPQH